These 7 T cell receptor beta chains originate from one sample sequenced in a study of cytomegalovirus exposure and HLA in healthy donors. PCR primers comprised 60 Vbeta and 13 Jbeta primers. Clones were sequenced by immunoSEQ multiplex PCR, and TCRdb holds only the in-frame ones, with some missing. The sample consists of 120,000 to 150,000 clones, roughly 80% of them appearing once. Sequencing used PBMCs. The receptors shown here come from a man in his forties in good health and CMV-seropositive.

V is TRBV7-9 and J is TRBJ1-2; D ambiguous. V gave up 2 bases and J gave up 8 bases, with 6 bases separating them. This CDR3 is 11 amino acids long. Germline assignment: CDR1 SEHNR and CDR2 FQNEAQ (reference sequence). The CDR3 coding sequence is TGTGCCAGCAGCTTACTGGGCGGCTACACCTTC. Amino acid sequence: CASSLLGGYTF.

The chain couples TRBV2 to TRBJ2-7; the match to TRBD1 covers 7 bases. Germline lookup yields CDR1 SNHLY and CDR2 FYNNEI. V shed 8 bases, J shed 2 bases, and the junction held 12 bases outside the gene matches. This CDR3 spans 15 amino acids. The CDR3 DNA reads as TGTGCCAGCGTCACCACCTGGGACAGCACCTACGAGCAGTACTTC. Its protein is CASVTTWDSTYEQYF.

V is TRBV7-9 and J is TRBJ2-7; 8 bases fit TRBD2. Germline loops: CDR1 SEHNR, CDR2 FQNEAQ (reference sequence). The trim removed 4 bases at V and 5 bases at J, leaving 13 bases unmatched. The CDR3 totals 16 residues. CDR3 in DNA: TGTGCCAGCAGCTCAACCCGGACTAGCAAAGGCCACGAGCAGTACTTC. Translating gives CASSSTRTSKGHEQYF.

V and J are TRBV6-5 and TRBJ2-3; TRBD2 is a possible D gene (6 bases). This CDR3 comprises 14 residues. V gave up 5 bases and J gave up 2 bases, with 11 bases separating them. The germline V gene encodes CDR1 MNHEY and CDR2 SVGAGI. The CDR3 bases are TGTGCCAGCAGTCACCTAGCGTCCACAGATACGCAGTATTTT. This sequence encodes CASSHLASTDTQYF.

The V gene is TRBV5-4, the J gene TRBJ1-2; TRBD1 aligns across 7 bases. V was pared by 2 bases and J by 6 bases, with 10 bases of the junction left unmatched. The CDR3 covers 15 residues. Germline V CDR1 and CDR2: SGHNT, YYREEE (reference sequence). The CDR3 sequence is CASSLPTGRWNGYTF. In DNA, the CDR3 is TGTGCCAGCAGCTTACCGACAGGGAGGTGGAATGGCTACACCTTC.

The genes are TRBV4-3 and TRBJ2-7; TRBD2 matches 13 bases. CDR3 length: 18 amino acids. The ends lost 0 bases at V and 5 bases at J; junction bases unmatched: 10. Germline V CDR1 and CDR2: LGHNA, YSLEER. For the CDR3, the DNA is TGCGCCAGCAGCCAAGAGTACCGACGGACTAGCGGGGGTAACGAGCAGTACTTC. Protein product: CASSQEYRRTSGGNEQYF.

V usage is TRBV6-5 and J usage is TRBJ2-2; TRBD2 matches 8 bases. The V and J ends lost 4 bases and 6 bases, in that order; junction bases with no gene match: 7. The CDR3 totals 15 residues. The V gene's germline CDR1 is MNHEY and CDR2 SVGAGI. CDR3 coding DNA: TGTGCCAGCAGTTTTAGCGGGGCGATCGCCGGGGAGCTGTTTTTT. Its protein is CASSFSGAIAGELFF.